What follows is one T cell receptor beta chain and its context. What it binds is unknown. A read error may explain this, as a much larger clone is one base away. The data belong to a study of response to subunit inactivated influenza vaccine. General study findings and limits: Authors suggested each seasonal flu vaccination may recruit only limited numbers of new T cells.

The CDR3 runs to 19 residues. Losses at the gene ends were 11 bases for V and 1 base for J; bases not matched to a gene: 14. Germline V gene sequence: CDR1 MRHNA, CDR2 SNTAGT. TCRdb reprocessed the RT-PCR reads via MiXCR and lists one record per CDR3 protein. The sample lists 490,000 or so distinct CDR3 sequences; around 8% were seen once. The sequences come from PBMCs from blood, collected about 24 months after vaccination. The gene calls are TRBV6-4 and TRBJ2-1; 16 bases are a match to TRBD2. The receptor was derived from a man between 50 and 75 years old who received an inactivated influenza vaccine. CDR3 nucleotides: TGTGCCTTCAGTTCAGGGACTAGCGGGAGGGCCAGGTCCTACAATGAGCAGTTCTTC. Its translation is CAFSSGTSGRARSYNEQFF.